The 27 T cell receptor beta chains presented below share a single source sample, sequenced in a study of Ad26.COV2.S vaccination and SARS-CoV-2 variants. Treatment: 15 to 20 received Ad26.COV2.S at low or high dose, single or two shots; about 5 received placebo; per-sample allocation not given. Samples were taken on day 63 after the first vaccine or placebo injection. TCRdb's table, derived via immunoSEQ multiplex PCR, lists solely in-frame clones and lacks some. The table has around 270,000 clones, around nine tenths seen once. The sequencing here drew on peripheral blood, taken in a trial of Ad26.COV2.S vaccine versus placebo. These receptors all come from a person aged 18-60 years who received the Ad26.COV2.S COVID-19 vaccine or a placebo.

The chain carries TRBV5-1 and TRBJ1-6, with TRBD1 as a possible D gene (6 bases). The CDR3 totals 16 residues. Germline V gene lookup returns CDR1 SGHRS and CDR2 YFSETQ. Trimming removed 4 bases from V and 2 bases from J, with 13 bases in between. The CDR3 loop reads CASSAGHETYNSPLHF. The CDR3 DNA is TGCGCCAGCAGCGCGGGACACGAGACCTATAATTCACCCCTCCACTTT.

Only one count was recorded for this clone. The chain links TRBV7-9 to TRBJ2-1, with 7 bases matching TRBD1. V gave up 6 bases and J gave up 1 base; unmatched junction bases: 6. CDR1 SEHNR and CDR2 FQNEAQ come from the germline V gene (reference sequence). The CDR3 sequence is 15 residues long. The CDR3 bases are TGTGCCAGCAGTAGAGACAGGGCATCCTACAATGAGCAGTTCTTC. Translated: CASSRDRASYNEQFF.

This CDR3 is CASSQAASGADTQYF. The CDR3 DNA reads TGCGCCAGCAGCCAAGCGGCTAGCGGAGCAGATACGCAGTATTTT. The genes are TRBV4-1 and TRBJ2-3, with TRBD2 identical over 7 bases. Per the germline V gene, CDR1 is MGHRA and CDR2 is YSYEKL. The CDR3 has 15 amino acids. The V and J ends lost 1 base and 4 bases, in that order; junction bases with no gene match: 5.

The J gene is TRBJ1-6, the V gene TRBV3-1 (or the pseudogene TRBV3-2); D call uncertain. This CDR3 is 18 amino acids long. The germline V gene encodes CDR1 LGHDT and CDR2 YNNKEL (reference sequence). V gave up 4 bases and J gave up 0 bases, with 16 bases separating them. As DNA, the CDR3 is TGTGCCAGCAGCCGCAAGGACGGCCTGAGCTCCTATAATTCACCCCTCCACTTT. Amino acids: CASSRKDGLSSYNSPLHF.

V gene TRBV5-1 combines with J gene TRBJ1-2; TRBD1 matches at 9 bases. This CDR3 has 17 residues. From germline, CDR1 is SGHRS and CDR2 YFSETQ. Trimming cost V 4 bases and J 3 bases; bases outside gene matches: 13. The DNA for the CDR3 is TGCGCCAGCAGCCTCTCTCCCGGGACAGGGTTAGACTATGGCTACACCTTC. Translated, it gives CASSLSPGTGLDYGYTF. The whole variable domain, remainder taken from reference TRBV5-1 and TRBJ1-2, is KAGVTQTPRYLIKTRGQQVTLSCSPISGHRSVSWYQQTPGQGLQFLFEYFSETQRNKGNFPGRFSGRQFSNSRSEMNVSTLELGDSALYLCASSLSPGTGLDYGYTFGSGTRLTVV.

The genes are TRBV7-9 and TRBJ2-2; no clear D gene. Trimming took 4 bases from V and 0 from J, leaving 12 bases between them. The germline V gene has CDR1 SEHNR and CDR2 FQNEAQ (reference sequence). This CDR3 contains 16 residues. CDR3 residues: CASSSTLSANTGELFF. CDR3 coding DNA: TGTGCCAGCAGCTCCACCCTTTCAGCGAACACCGGGGAGCTGTTTTTT.

This clone has only one observation. The chain joins TRBV9 to TRBJ1-2; D remains unclear. Trimming removed 0 bases at V and 3 bases at J, with 9 bases between. Germline V gene sequence: CDR1 SGDLS, CDR2 YYNGEE. The CDR3 extends over 14 amino acids. CDR3 in DNA: TGTGCCAGCAGCGTAGGGGGTAGGGACTATGGCTACACCTTC. Protein product: CASSVGGRDYGYTF.

This chain uses TRBV7-8 with TRBJ1-6; the match to TRBD1 covers 10 bases. V lost 4 bases to trimming and J lost 8 bases; unmatched junction nucleotides: 5. Germline lookup yields CDR1 SGHVS and CDR2 FQNEAQ. The CDR3 consists of 15 residues. The CDR3 nucleotides read TGTGCCAGCAGCTCCTTCGGGACAGGGGATTCACCCCTCCACTTT. This translates into CASSSFGTGDSPLHF.

V gene TRBV27 combines with J gene TRBJ2-7, with D maybe TRBD2 (6 bases). The V end lost 5 bases, the J end lost 4 bases, and 15 bases lay between the germline ends. Looked up from germline, CDR1 is MNHEY and CDR2 is SMNVEV (reference sequence). The CDR3 has 14 residues. This CDR3 is CASSPRLGGYEQYV. For the CDR3, the DNA is TGTGCCAGCAGTCCCAGACTGGGGGGTTACGAGCAGTACGTC.

The rearrangement links TRBV19 to TRBJ2-3, with 7 nucleotides matching TRBD2. Germline CDR1 is LNHDA and CDR2 is SQIVND (reference sequence). The CDR3 runs 15 residues. The trim removed 10 bases at V and 4 bases at J, leaving 14 bases unmatched. The CDR3 is CATSPFAGVADTQYF. CDR3 in DNA: TGTGCCACCTCACCCTTCGCGGGAGTCGCAGATACGCAGTATTTT. The complete variable domain, with remaining parts taken from reference TRBV19 and TRBJ2-3, reads DGGITQSPKYLFRKEGQNVTLSCEQNLNHDAMYWYRQDPGQGLRLIYYSQIVNDFQKGDIAEGYSVSREKKESFPLTVTSAQKNPTAFYLCATSPFAGVADTQYFGPGTRLTVL.

The V call is TRBV4-1, the J call TRBJ1-3; 10 bases are a match to TRBD1. The CDR3 runs 17 residues. The V segment lost 4 bases and the J segment 4 bases; nucleotides outside the gene matches: 10. Germline loops: CDR1 MGHRA, CDR2 YSYEKL. This chain's CDR3 is CASSLGTGAFSGNTIYF. As DNA, the CDR3 is TGCGCCAGCAGCCTTGGGACAGGGGCCTTTTCCGGAAACACCATATATTTT.

The chain carries TRBV27 and TRBJ2-5, with TRBD2 matching 11 bases. V shed 2 bases, J shed 0 bases, and the junction held 11 bases outside the gene matches. The CDR3 is made up of 19 amino acids. Per the germline V gene, CDR1 is MNHEY and CDR2 is SMNVEV (reference sequence). CDR3 sequence: CASSLRVGSGRENQETQYF. Here the CDR3 DNA reads TGTGCCAGCAGTTTAAGGGTTGGTAGCGGGAGGGAAAACCAAGAGACCCAGTACTTC.

J is TRBJ2-7 and V is TRBV3-1 (or the pseudogene TRBV3-2), with 9 bases aligning to TRBD2. The CDR3 is made up of 14 amino acids. Trimming took 1 base from V and 5 from J; bases not matched to a gene: 3. The V gene's germline CDR1 is LGHDT and CDR2 YNNKEL (reference sequence). As DNA, the CDR3 is TGTGCCAGCAGCCAAGGCGGGGGGGCCCACGAGCAGTACTTC. It specifies CASSQGGGAHEQYF.

The chain links TRBV18 to TRBJ1-5; 7 bases map to TRBD1. CDR3 length: 15 amino acids. The germline V gene has CDR1 KGHSH and CDR2 LQKENI. After removal of 3 bases from V and 0 bases from J, the junction contained 2 bases not matched to a gene. CDR3 bases: TGTGCCAGCTCACCCGGGACAGTTAGCAATCAGCCCCAGCATTTT. Protein: CASSPGTVSNQPQHF.

The genes are TRBV10-3 and TRBJ2-1; D is unresolved. The length of the CDR3 is 16 residues. The ends were cut back, 2 bases at V and 0 bases at J, with 11 bases in the middle. CDR1 and CDR2 from the germline V gene are ENHRY and SYGVKD. CDR3 protein: CAISETVLSSYNEQFF. As DNA, the CDR3 is TGTGCCATCAGTGAGACAGTGCTAAGCTCCTACAATGAGCAGTTCTTC.

V is TRBV9 and J is TRBJ2-3, with D possibly matching TRBD2 (5 bases). The V and J ends lost 0 bases and 2 bases respectively, with 13 bases between them. Germline lookup yields CDR1 SGDLS and CDR2 YYNGEE. CDR3 length: 16 amino acids. The CDR3: CASSVGGRGLTDTQYF. In DNA form, the CDR3 reads TGTGCCAGCAGCGTAGGAGGGAGAGGACTCACAGATACGCAGTATTTT.

The chain is built from TRBV5-1 and TRBJ2-7; 9 nucleotides match TRBD2. The V segment lost 4 bases and the J segment 3 bases; nucleotides outside the gene matches: 14. The CDR3 has 17 amino acids. CDR1 is SGHRS, CDR2 YFSETQ, per germline. CDR3 nucleotide sequence: TGCGCCAGCAGCCCACCTTTGCGGGGGGGGCAAATCTACGAGCAGTACTTC. Its translation: CASSPPLRGGQIYEQYF. Supplemented by reference TRBV5-1 and TRBJ2-7, the full variable domain reads KAGVTQTPRYLIKTRGQQVTLSCSPISGHRSVSWYQQTPGQGLQFLFEYFSETQRNKGNFPGRFSGRQFSNSRSEMNVSTLELGDSALYLCASSPPLRGGQIYEQYFGPGTRLTVT.

This chain joins TRBV5-6 and TRBJ1-5, with a possible D match to TRBD1 (6 bases). CDR3 length: 15 amino acids. V lost 5 bases and J 4 bases, leaving 16 bases between the germline ends. From germline, CDR1 is SGHDT and CDR2 YYEEEE. The CDR3 DNA sequence: TGTGCCAGCAGTTACCAGGGGTTCGGGAATCAGCCCCAGCATTTT. Amino acids: CASSYQGFGNQPQHF.

This rearrangement joins TRBV14 to TRBJ2-7, with TRBD2 matching over 12 bases. The V gene's germline CDR1 is SGHDN and CDR2 FVKESK. V dropped 1 base and J dropped 5; count of bases not matched to a gene: 6. CDR3 length: 16 residues. As DNA, the CDR3 is TGTGCCAGCAGCCAAGGGCGACTAGCGGGAGTCAACGAGCAGTACGTC. Its translation is CASSQGRLAGVNEQYV.

This sequence joins TRBV11-2 and TRBJ1-2; D is unresolved. This CDR3 is built from 12 residues. Deletions cut 5 bases from V and 8 bases from J, with 12 bases between. Looked up from germline, CDR1 is SGHAT and CDR2 is FQNNGV. The CDR3 DNA reads as TGTGCCAGCAGCCAGCACGCTTACGGCTACACCTTC. This encodes CASSQHAYGYTF.

This chain uses TRBV29-1 with TRBJ2-2, with D possibly TRBD2 on 6 matching bases. This CDR3 region has 16 residues. The germline CDR1 and CDR2 sequences are SQVTM and ANQGSEA. Trimming took off 1 base at V and 7 bases at J, with 19 bases between the two ends. The CDR3 loop is CSVEVGGNPLGGELFF. CDR3 sequence (DNA): TGCAGCGTTGAAGTGGGCGGGAACCCCTTAGGCGGGGAGCTGTTTTTT.

This sequence joins TRBV11-2 and TRBJ2-3; unclear D gene. V dropped 1 base and J dropped 1 base, with 3 bases sitting between them. The CDR3 is 13 amino acids. Germline V gene data show CDR1 as SGHAT and CDR2 as FQNNGV. CDR3 sequence: CASSLAGTDTQYF. CDR3 DNA sequence: TGTGCCAGCAGCTTAGCGGGCACAGATACGCAGTATTTT. Looking up the rest from reference TRBV11-2 and TRBJ2-3 gives the full variable domain: EAGVAQSPRYKIIEKRQSVAFWCNPISGHATLYWYQQILGQGPKLLIQFQNNGVVDDSQLPKDRFSAERLKGVDSTLKIQPAKLEDSAVYLCASSLAGTDTQYFGPGTRLTVL.

This chain links TRBV5-1 with TRBJ1-4; 8 nucleotides match TRBD1. With 0 bases clipped from V and 6 bases from J, the junction kept 7 bases outside the gene matches. The CDR3 extends over 16 amino acids. Germline V gene lookup returns CDR1 SGHRS and CDR2 YFSETQ. CDR3 protein: CASSLGQGLPDEKLFF. CDR3 DNA sequence: TGCGCCAGCAGCTTGGGACAGGGGTTACCAGATGAAAAACTGTTTTTT.

This clone was counted between two and nine times. The chain carries TRBV19 and TRBJ1-1; 8 positions match TRBD1. There are 17 residues in the CDR3. V gave up 1 base and J gave up 3 bases; unmatched junction bases: 10. The germline gives CDR1 LNHDA, CDR2 SQIVND (reference sequence). The CDR3 region is CASSIGRGRMRDTEAFF. The CDR3 nucleotides are TGTGCCAGTAGTATAGGCAGGGGGCGGATGAGGGACACTGAAGCTTTCTTT.

This clone was detected only a few times. V gene TRBV10-3 combines with J gene TRBJ2-6, with 12 bases fitting TRBD1. The J segment lost 2 bases and the V segment lost 5 bases, leaving 10 bases of the junction unmatched. The CDR3 consists of 19 residues. The germline V gene has CDR1 ENHRY and CDR2 SYGVKD. CDR3 coding DNA: TGTGCCATCAGTCAAGAGTATGGGACAGGGGGCGCTGGGGCCAACGTCCTGACTTTC. Translating it yields CAISQEYGTGGAGANVLTF.

This clone was seen ten or more times. V is TRBV4-2 and J is TRBJ2-2, with 8 bases aligning to TRBD1. V trimming: 4 bases; J trimming: 1 base; junction bases outside the gene matches: 2. The germline V gene encodes CDR1 LGHNA and CDR2 YNFKEQ. The CDR3 contains 15 residues. DNA of the CDR3: TGTGCCAGCAGCCCCGGGACAGGGAACACCGGGGAGCTGTTTTTT. Protein product: CASSPGTGNTGELFF.

The rearrangement links TRBV7-2 to TRBJ2-1; D possibly corresponds to TRBD2 (5 bases). The V and J ends lost 4 bases and 9 bases respectively, with 13 bases between them. Germline CDR1 SGHTA, CDR2 FQGNSA. There are 13 residues in the CDR3. The CDR3 reads CASSSSTKGEQFF. As DNA, the CDR3 is TGTGCCAGCAGCTCTAGCACCAAGGGTGAGCAGTTCTTC.